Presented here are 23 T cell receptor beta chains from one specimen sequenced in a study of technical replicates of blood from several donors. Profiling relied on immunoSEQ multiplex PCR, and the TCRdb table lists in-frame clones only, not all of them. The sample has roughly 45,000 clones, around nine tenths seen once. Sequencing was carried out using PBMCs. The receptors were gathered from a human donor in good health. Some clones in this sample may be carry-over from other donors' samples.

This chain uses TRBV5-4 with TRBJ2-5, with a possible D match to TRBD1 (6 bases). This CDR3 has 14 amino acids. The germline gives CDR1 SGHNT, CDR2 YYREEE (reference sequence). Trimming pared 4 bases from V and 9 bases from J, leaving 19 bases between. Written as DNA, the CDR3 is TGTGCCAGCAGCACTCTCGCACAGGGCCAGGCCCAGTACTTC. Encoded protein: CASSTLAQGQAQYF.

This chain links TRBV10-1 with TRBJ1-2; 7 bases agree with TRBD1. The CDR3 has 12 amino acids. CDR1 and CDR2 (germline): WNHNN, SYGVQD (reference sequence). V lost 6 bases to trimming and J lost 4 bases; unmatched junction nucleotides: 2. In DNA form, the CDR3 reads TGCGCCAGCAGAGCAGGGGGCTATGGCTACACCTTC. Amino acids: CASRAGGYGYTF.

The chain recombines TRBV14 with TRBJ2-7; 7 bases are shared with TRBD1. Germline CDR1 and CDR2: SGHDN and FVKESK. With 4 bases clipped from V and 2 bases from J, the junction kept 8 bases outside the gene matches. The CDR3 totals 15 residues. As DNA, the CDR3 is TGTGCCAGCAGCCTCGGGGCTCAGGGGGCCTACGAGCAGTACTTC. Encoded protein: CASSLGAQGAYEQYF.

This chain connects TRBV4-2 to TRBJ1-6, with D unresolved. Germline lookup yields CDR1 LGHNA and CDR2 YNFKEQ. V was clipped by 4 bases and J by 10 bases, with 8 bases between them. The CDR3 spans 12 residues. CDR3 protein: CASSPARSPLHF. CDR3 in DNA: TGTGCCAGCAGCCCCGCTCGGTCACCCCTCCACTTT.

This rearrangement joins TRBV2 to TRBJ1-6; 9 positions agree with TRBD1. The CDR3 runs to 15 residues. Germline CDR1 reads SNHLY; CDR2 reads FYNNEI. V gave up 7 bases and J gave up 4 bases; unmatched junction bases: 5. The CDR3 here is CASNPGTGYNSPLHF. CDR3 nucleotides: TGTGCCAGCAACCCCGGGACAGGGTATAATTCACCCCTCCACTTT.

This chain uses TRBV30 with TRBJ1-5; maybe TRBD1 (5 bases). V dropped 1 base and J dropped 6 bases, with 7 bases sitting between them. CDR1 and CDR2 from the germline V gene are GTSNPN and SVGIG (reference sequence). The CDR3 has 12 amino acids. Written as DNA, the CDR3 is TGTGCCTGGAGTGCGGGGGTTCAGCCCCAGCATTTT. It translates to CAWSAGVQPQHF.

This clone came up once. The V gene is TRBV5-4, the J gene TRBJ1-1; 7 nucleotides align to TRBD1. V shed 6 bases, J shed 4 bases, and the junction held 12 bases outside the gene matches. The CDR3 extends over 15 amino acids. Looked up from germline, CDR1 is SGHNT and CDR2 is YYREEE (reference sequence). The CDR3 DNA is TGTGCCAGCAACGATTTAGGGGGCTCGGGCACTGAAGCTTTCTTT. Protein product: CASNDLGGSGTEAFF. The variable domain in full, with the rest retrieved from reference TRBV5-4 and TRBJ1-1, is ETGVTQSPTHLIKTRGQQVTLRCSSQSGHNTVSWYQQALGQGPQFIFQYYREEENGRGNFPPRFSGLQFPNYSSELNVNALELDDSALYLCASNDLGGSGTEAFFGQGTRLTVV.

The chain has TRBV15 and TRBJ1-2, with D perhaps TRBD1 (5 bases). CDR3 length: 16 residues. Trimming cost V 5 bases and J 0 bases, with 16 bases left between them. Germline CDR1 LNHNV, CDR2 YYDKDF (reference sequence). CDR3 region: CATSGAGMTANYGYTF. CDR3 DNA sequence: TGTGCCACCAGCGGGGCAGGTATGACAGCTAACTATGGCTACACCTTC.

This chain uses TRBV7-2 with TRBJ2-7; perhaps TRBD2 as D (6 bases). The CDR3 runs to 13 residues. V was clipped by 4 bases and J by 2 bases, with 9 bases between them. Germline lookup yields CDR1 SGHTA and CDR2 FQGNSA. The CDR3 nucleotides are TGTGCCAGCAGCTCCTCGGGGGCCTACGAGCAGTACTTC. This gives the protein CASSSSGAYEQYF.

The chain couples TRBV6-1 to TRBJ2-7; D unclear. Trimming removed 5 bases at V and 2 bases at J, with 4 bases between. Germline CDR1 reads MNHNS; CDR2 reads SASEGT. The CDR3 totals 11 residues. This CDR3 is CASSSTYEQYF. In DNA form, the CDR3 reads TGTGCCAGCAGTTCCACCTACGAGCAGTACTTC.

The V and J genes are TRBV4-3 and TRBJ1-4; D is uncertain. This CDR3 contains 15 residues. Trimming pared 0 bases from V and 3 bases from J, leaving 8 bases between. Germline CDR1 reads LGHNA; CDR2 reads YSLEER. The CDR3 is CASSQEGRPNEKLFF. For the CDR3, the DNA is TGCGCCAGCAGCCAAGAGGGCAGGCCTAATGAAAAACTGTTTTTT.

The chain links TRBV15 to TRBJ2-7, with D possibly TRBD1 on 6 matching bases. CDR1 and CDR2 (germline): LNHNV, YYDKDF (reference sequence). The CDR3 covers 16 residues. With 0 bases removed from V and 7 bases from J, the gap between germline ends came to 19 bases. Written as DNA, the CDR3 is TGTGCCACCAGCAGAGATAAGACAGGCGGCCCGAGGGAGCAGTACTTC. Amino acid sequence: CATSRDKTGGPREQYF.

In this sample, this clone turned up a few times. The chain links TRBV7-2 to TRBJ2-1; D is perhaps TRBD1 (5 bases). The CDR3 totals 14 residues. CDR1 and CDR2 (germline): SGHTA, FQGNSA. V was clipped by 5 bases and J by 7 bases, with 15 bases between them. CDR3 sequence (DNA): TGTGCCAGCAGCCTAGGGGCCTCTTGGAATGAGCAGTTCTTC. It codes for CASSLGASWNEQFF.

The chain has TRBV6-5 and TRBJ1-2; D remains unclear. Germline loops: CDR1 MNHEY, CDR2 SVGAGI. There are 14 residues in the CDR3. V was clipped by 6 bases and J by 4 bases, with 15 bases between them. CDR3 residues: CASRQSEAAYGYTF. The CDR3 nucleotides are TGTGCCAGCAGGCAATCCGAGGCAGCCTATGGCTACACCTTC.

CDR3 in DNA: TGTGCCAGTAGTATTGATAGGGAGGACACTGAAGCTTTCTTT. Translation gives CASSIDREDTEAFF. The rearrangement uses TRBV19 and TRBJ1-1; no definite D call. Per germline, CDR1 LNHDA and CDR2 SQIVND (reference sequence). Trimming stripped 3 bases from V and 3 bases from J, with 11 bases between. The CDR3 consists of 14 residues. Variable domain in full (rest from reference TRBV19 and TRBJ1-1): DGGITQSPKYLFRKEGQNVTLSCEQNLNHDAMYWYRQDPGQGLRLIYYSQIVNDFQKGDIAEGYSVSREKKESFPLTVTSAQKNPTAFYLCASSIDREDTEAFFGQGTRLTVV.

This sequence joins TRBV5-1 and TRBJ2-1, with TRBD2 matching 10 bases. CDR1 is SGHRS and CDR2 is YFSETQ in the germline V gene. With 4 bases clipped from V and 0 bases from J, the junction kept 1 base outside the gene matches. The CDR3 totals 15 residues. CDR3 region: CASSLAGVSYNEQFF. Here the CDR3 DNA reads TGCGCCAGCAGCCTAGCGGGAGTCTCCTACAATGAGCAGTTCTTC.

The V gene is TRBV30, the J gene TRBJ1-1; D is ambiguous. V was cut by 8 bases and J by 6 bases, with 13 bases left in between. The CDR3 runs 11 residues. Germline loops: CDR1 GTSNPN, CDR2 SVGIG (reference sequence). CDR3 in DNA: TGTGCCGGGTCTGACCGGGCTGAAGCTTTCTTT. Encoded protein: CAGSDRAEAFF.

The V and J genes are TRBV5-4 and TRBJ1-2; D may be TRBD1 (5 bases). The CDR3 loop spans 14 amino acids. V gave up 4 bases and J gave up 5 bases, with 15 bases separating them. The germline gives CDR1 SGHNT, CDR2 YYREEE (reference sequence). In DNA form, the CDR3 reads TGTGCCAGCAGCCCCTTAGTGGGGACTTATGGCTACACCTTC. It specifies CASSPLVGTYGYTF.

The V call is TRBV19, the J call TRBJ2-2, with 14 positions matching TRBD2. In germline, CDR1 is LNHDA, CDR2 SQIVND (reference sequence). Trimming took 11 bases from V and 5 from J; bases not matched to a gene: 4. This CDR3 has 14 residues. In nucleotides, the CDR3 is TGTGCCTCGAGACTAGCGGGAGGGACCGGGGAGCTGTTTTTT. This encodes CASRLAGGTGELFF.

This rearrangement joins TRBV27 to TRBJ2-7; 13 bases map to TRBD2. This CDR3 region has 20 residues. Per germline, CDR1 MNHEY and CDR2 SMNVEV (reference sequence). J was trimmed by 3 bases and V by 1 base; bases with no gene match: 15. The CDR3, as DNA: TGTGCCAGCAGTTTATTGTCGGCGGGGACTAGCGGGACGGCGAACTACGAGCAGTACTTC. Translated: CASSLLSAGTSGTANYEQYF.

About this clone itself: The sample has other DNA sequences that encode this CDR3 too. The gene calls are TRBV2 and TRBJ1-2, with a possible D match to TRBD1 (6 bases). This CDR3 comprises 13 residues. Germline CDR1 SNHLY, CDR2 FYNNEI. V lost 2 bases to trimming and J lost 2 bases, with 6 bases between them. CDR3 loop: CASSEQGNYGYTF. CDR3 DNA: TGTGCCAGCAGTGAACAGGGGAACTATGGCTACACCTTC.

This clone was observed once. The rearrangement uses TRBV30 and TRBJ1-1; no firm D call. The V and J ends lost 0 bases and 3 bases respectively, with 14 bases between them. The germline CDR1 and CDR2 sequences are GTSNPN and SVGIG (reference sequence). The CDR3 spans 15 residues. Written as DNA, the CDR3 is TGTGCCTGGAGTGTAGGCCCCGGGTATGACACTGAAGCTTTCTTT. It codes for CAWSVGPGYDTEAFF.

A single count supports this clone. The chain links TRBV19 to TRBJ2-2; the match to TRBD2 covers 10 bases. CDR3 length: 17 residues. With V trimmed by 3 bases and J by 1 base, 5 bases remained unmatched. CDR1 is LNHDA, CDR2 SQIVND, per germline (reference sequence). The CDR3 sequence: CASSMEGLAMNTGELFF. In DNA form, the CDR3 reads TGTGCCAGTAGTATGGAGGGACTAGCGATGAACACCGGGGAGCTGTTTTTT.